This TCR beta chain was recorded in a study of technical replicates of blood from a handful of donors. Germline V gives CDR1 SGHVS, CDR2 FNYEAQ. Trimming shortened V by 8 bases and J by 3 bases, and 15 bases separated the two germline ends. This CDR3 is 14 amino acids long. TCRdb's table, derived via immunoSEQ multiplex PCR, lists solely in-frame clones and lacks some. This sample has 98,000 or so clones, with about 95% found just once. Sequenced sample: T cells isolated from PBMCs. This clonotype was obtained from a human donor in good health. J is TRBJ2-3 and V is TRBV7-6, with D possibly TRBD2 on 6 matching bases. The CDR3 loop reads CASSSGGSTDTQYF. The CDR3 DNA follows: TGTGCCAGCTCCTCTGGGGGGTCGACAGATACGCAGTATTTT.